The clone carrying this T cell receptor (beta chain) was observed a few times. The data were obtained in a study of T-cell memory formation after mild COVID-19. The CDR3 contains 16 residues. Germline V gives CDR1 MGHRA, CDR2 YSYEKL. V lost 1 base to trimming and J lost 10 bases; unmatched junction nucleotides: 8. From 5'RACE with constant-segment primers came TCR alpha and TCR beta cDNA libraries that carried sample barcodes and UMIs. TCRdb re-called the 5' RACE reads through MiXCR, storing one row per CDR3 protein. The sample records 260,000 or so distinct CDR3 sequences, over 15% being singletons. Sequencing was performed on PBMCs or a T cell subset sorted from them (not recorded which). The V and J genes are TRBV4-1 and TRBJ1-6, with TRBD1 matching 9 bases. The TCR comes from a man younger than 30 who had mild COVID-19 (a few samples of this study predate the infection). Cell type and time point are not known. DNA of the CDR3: TGCGCCAGCAGCCAAGGCCCGACAGGGGGAAGGTCACCCCTCCACTTT. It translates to CASSQGPTGGRSPLHF.